A selection of T cell receptor beta chains follows, all from one sample in a study of PD-1 blockade in classical Hodgkin lymphoma. Profiling relied on immunoSEQ multiplex PCR, and the TCRdb table lists in-frame clones only, not all of them. The repertoire holds tens of thousands of clones, with roughly 71% as singletons. The input for sequencing was peripheral blood mononuclear cells (PBMCs), taken before the second cycle of nivolumab. These TCRs come from a human donor with classical Hodgkin lymphoma. The CDR3 runs from the conserved cysteine through the conserved F or W. Fields, in order: CDR3 length, V gene, J gene, clone size, CDR3 protein. Size tells how often a clone was seen (once, few, many) or the class of an expanded clone, and some rows leave it out.

len: 16
v_gene: TRBV28
j_gene: TRBJ1-3
abundance: few
CDR3aa: CASSLPGKSSGNTIYF

len: 13
v_gene: TRBV7-9
j_gene: TRBJ2-7
abundance: few
CDR3aa: CASSNPVAYEQYF

len: 15
v_gene: TRBV6-5
j_gene: TRBJ1-5
abundance: NA
CDR3aa: CASSSTGGWNQPQHF

len: 15
v_gene: TRBV9
j_gene: TRBJ1-1
abundance: NA
CDR3aa: CASSVGLGGNTEAFF

len: 15
v_gene: TRBV6-6
j_gene: TRBJ2-3
abundance: few
CDR3aa: CASSPGQPSTDTQYF

len: 14
v_gene: TRBV2
j_gene: TRBJ1-1
abundance: NA
CDR3aa: CASILRGGNTEAFF

len: 14
v_gene: TRBV28
j_gene: TRBJ2-3
abundance: NA
CDR3aa: CASRLAGVADTQYF

len: 14
v_gene: TRBV6-6
j_gene: TRBJ1-5
abundance: NA
CDR3aa: CASRPGTGNQPQHF

len: 15
v_gene: TRBV19
j_gene: TRBJ1-2
abundance: NA
CDR3aa: CASSILGQGPYGYTF

len: 17
v_gene: TRBV10-3
j_gene: TRBJ2-2
abundance: NA
CDR3aa: CAISERGLASNTGELFF

len: 13
v_gene: TRBV28
j_gene: TRBJ1-3
abundance: NA
CDR3aa: CASTLSGGNTIYF

len: 15
v_gene: TRBV2
j_gene: TRBJ2-3
abundance: few
CDR3aa: CASSGGGGLADTQYF

len: 14
v_gene: TRBV2
j_gene: TRBJ2-5
abundance: NA
CDR3aa: CASSPQGAQETQYF

len: 15
v_gene: TRBV7-9
j_gene: TRBJ1-2
abundance: few
CDR3aa: CASSPENRVGDGYTF

len: 14
v_gene: TRBV19
j_gene: TRBJ2-2
abundance: few
CDR3aa: CASSMLRGTGELFF

len: 14
v_gene: TRBV6-6
j_gene: TRBJ2-7
abundance: NA
CDR3aa: CASRRTRDSYEQYF

len: 16
v_gene: TRBV14
j_gene: TRBJ1-6
abundance: NA
CDR3aa: CASSHRGTGGASPLHF

len: 15
v_gene: TRBV7-8
j_gene: TRBJ1-1
abundance: NA
CDR3aa: CASSLAGGGRTEAFF

len: 13
v_gene: TRBV9
j_gene: TRBJ2-3
abundance: few
CDR3aa: CASSVLSTDTQYF

len: 18
v_gene: TRBV5-1
j_gene: TRBJ2-3
abundance: few
CDR3aa: CASRTGTSGSWIPDTQYF

len: 12
v_gene: TRBV9
j_gene: TRBJ2-5
abundance: NA
CDR3aa: CASSVGGETQYF

len: 15
v_gene: TRBV19
j_gene: TRBJ1-6
abundance: NA
CDR3aa: CASSSRGSYNSPLHF

len: 18
v_gene: TRBV12-1
j_gene: TRBJ2-3
abundance: few
CDR3aa: CANKPPQVSLNSADTQYF

len: 14
v_gene: TRBV19
j_gene: TRBJ1-2
abundance: NA
CDR3aa: CASSIIGQGGGYTF

len: 13
v_gene: TRBV19
j_gene: TRBJ1-5
abundance: NA
CDR3aa: CASSSLGFQPQHF

len: 15
v_gene: TRBV10-1
j_gene: TRBJ2-3
abundance: NA
CDR3aa: CASRSYYLGTDTQYF

len: 12
v_gene: TRBV7-2
j_gene: TRBJ1-1
abundance: once
CDR3aa: CASSTSGTEAFF

len: 15
v_gene: TRBV19
j_gene: TRBJ2-2
abundance: once
CDR3aa: CASSIGGLPTGELFF

len: 12
v_gene: TRBV29-1
j_gene: TRBJ2-3
abundance: NA
CDR3aa: CSVDIGPDTQYF

len: 14
v_gene: TRBV18
j_gene: TRBJ1-1
abundance: NA
CDR3aa: CASSTQQQGNEAFF

len: 14
v_gene: TRBV6-6
j_gene: TRBJ1-5
abundance: NA
CDR3aa: CASSYSRENQPQHF

len: 13
v_gene: TRBV5-1
j_gene: TRBJ2-3
abundance: NA
CDR3aa: CASSLGAGDTQYF

len: 13
v_gene: TRBV7-9
j_gene: TRBJ1-1
abundance: NA
CDR3aa: CASSLGGGTEAFF

len: 14
v_gene: TRBV11-2
j_gene: TRBJ1-1
abundance: NA
CDR3aa: CASSLNRDSREAFF

len: 17
v_gene: TRBV9
j_gene: TRBJ1-6
abundance: NA
CDR3aa: CASTKPGASSYNSPLHF